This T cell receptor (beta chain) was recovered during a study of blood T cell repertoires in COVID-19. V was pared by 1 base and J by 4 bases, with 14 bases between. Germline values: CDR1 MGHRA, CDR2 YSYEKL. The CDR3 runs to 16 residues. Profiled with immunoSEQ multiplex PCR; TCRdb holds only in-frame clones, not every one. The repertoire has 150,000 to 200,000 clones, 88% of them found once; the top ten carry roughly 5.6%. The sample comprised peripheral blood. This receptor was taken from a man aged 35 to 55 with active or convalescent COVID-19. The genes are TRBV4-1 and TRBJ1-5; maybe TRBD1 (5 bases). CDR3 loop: CASSQGGEGRNQPQHF. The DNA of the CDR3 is TGCGCCAGCAGCCAAGGTGGGGAGGGGAGGAATCAGCCCCAGCATTTT.